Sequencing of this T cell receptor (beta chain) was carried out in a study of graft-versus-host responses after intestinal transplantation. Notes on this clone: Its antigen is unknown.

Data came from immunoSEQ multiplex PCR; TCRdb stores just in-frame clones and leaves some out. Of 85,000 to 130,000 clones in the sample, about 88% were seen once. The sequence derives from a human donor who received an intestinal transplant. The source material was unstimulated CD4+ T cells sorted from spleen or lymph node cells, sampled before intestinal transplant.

The CDR3 loop reads CASSTDPFSPIQYF. The DNA for the CDR3 is TGCGCCAGCAGCACTGACCCATTTTCACCCATTCAGTACTTC. V is TRBV5-1 and J is TRBJ2-4, with no clear D. The CDR3 length is 14 residues. V was shortened by 4 bases and J by 9 bases, with 17 bases between the two germline ends. From germline, CDR1 is SGHRS and CDR2 YFSETQ.